This TCR beta chain came from a study of CD4 T cells in relation to SARS-CoV-2 and coronaviruses. Study background: After roughly 11 days of antigen culture, PBMC TCR beta CDR3s were sequenced.

Details on this clone: Its antigen is unknown.

Germline V lookup: CDR1 SGHTA, CDR2 FQGNSA. V gave up 8 bases and J gave up 2 bases, with 15 bases separating them. CDR3 length: 14 amino acids. Unexposed donor CD4+ T cells date from about 2011-2018, before the COVID-19 pandemic. The cells were cultured for under twelve days before CD4+ T cells were isolated. Some 1.9 million PBMCs per well were cultured with around 10 IU/ml IL-2. Libraries were prepared by immunoSEQ multiplex PCR; TCRdb keeps only in-frame clonotypes and omits some of them. The sample consists of more than 20,000 clones, 60% to 80% of them appearing once. Sequencing was carried out using CD4+ T cells from PBMCs, cultured in vitro. The chain recombines TRBV7-2 with TRBJ2-5, with D tentatively TRBD2 (6 bases). The sequence came from a human donor in good health. The CDR3 is CASRRSGIQETQYF. The CDR3 DNA reads as TGTGCCAGCCGTCGTAGCGGCATTCAAGAGACCCAGTACTTC.